This TCR beta chain was recorded in a study of blood T cell repertoires in COVID-19. Some clones are missing from TCRdb's copy, which holds only in-frame ones; the method was immunoSEQ multiplex PCR. The profile shows tens of thousands of clones, approximately 86% of them singletons. This clone was recorded once. The sequenced sample was peripheral blood. This receptor was obtained from a man between 40 and 49 years old with COVID-19, enrolled during active disease.

CDR3 nucleotide sequence: TGTGCCAGCCGCAGGTCAACAGATACGCAGTATTTT. Translation: CASRRSTDTQYF. The chain employs TRBV27 and TRBJ2-3, with no clear D. The CDR3 runs to 12 residues. Trimming shortened V by 8 bases and J by 3 bases, and 9 bases separated the two germline ends. The V gene's germline CDR1 is MNHEY and CDR2 SMNVEV (reference sequence).